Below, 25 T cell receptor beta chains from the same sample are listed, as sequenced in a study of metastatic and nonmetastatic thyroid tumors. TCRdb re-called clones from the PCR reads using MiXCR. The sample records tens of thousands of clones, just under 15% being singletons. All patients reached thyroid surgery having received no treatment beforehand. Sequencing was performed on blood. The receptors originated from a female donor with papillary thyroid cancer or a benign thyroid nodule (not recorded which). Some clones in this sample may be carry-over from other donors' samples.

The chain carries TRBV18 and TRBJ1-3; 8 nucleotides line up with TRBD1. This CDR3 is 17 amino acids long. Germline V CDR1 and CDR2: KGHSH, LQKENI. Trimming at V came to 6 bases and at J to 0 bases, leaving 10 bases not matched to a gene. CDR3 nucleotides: TGTGCCAGCTCCCTAGTCCAGGGGGCCTTCTCTGGAAACACCATATATTTT. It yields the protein CASSLVQGAFSGNTIYF.

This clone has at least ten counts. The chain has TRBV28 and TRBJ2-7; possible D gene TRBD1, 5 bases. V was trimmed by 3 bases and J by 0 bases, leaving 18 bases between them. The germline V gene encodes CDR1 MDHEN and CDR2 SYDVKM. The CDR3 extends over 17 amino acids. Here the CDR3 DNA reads TGTGCCAGCAGTTTTTCCTTCGTAGGGGAAAGCTCCTACGAGCAGTACTTC. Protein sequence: CASSFSFVGESSYEQYF.

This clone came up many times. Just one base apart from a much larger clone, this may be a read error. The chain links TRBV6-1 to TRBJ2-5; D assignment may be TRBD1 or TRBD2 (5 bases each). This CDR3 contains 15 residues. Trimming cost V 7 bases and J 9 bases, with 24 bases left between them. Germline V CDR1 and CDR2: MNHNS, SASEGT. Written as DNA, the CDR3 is TGTGCCAGCACTAATCCCGGGACGGCCCAGTCGGCCCAGTACTTC. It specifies CASTNPGTAQSAQYF.

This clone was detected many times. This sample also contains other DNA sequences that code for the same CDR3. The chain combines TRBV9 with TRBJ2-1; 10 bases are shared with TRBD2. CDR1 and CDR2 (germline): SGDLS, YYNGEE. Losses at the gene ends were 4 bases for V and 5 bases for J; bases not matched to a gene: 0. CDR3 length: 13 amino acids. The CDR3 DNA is TGTGCCAGCAGCACTAGCGGGAACAATGAGCAGTTCTTC. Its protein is CASSTSGNNEQFF.

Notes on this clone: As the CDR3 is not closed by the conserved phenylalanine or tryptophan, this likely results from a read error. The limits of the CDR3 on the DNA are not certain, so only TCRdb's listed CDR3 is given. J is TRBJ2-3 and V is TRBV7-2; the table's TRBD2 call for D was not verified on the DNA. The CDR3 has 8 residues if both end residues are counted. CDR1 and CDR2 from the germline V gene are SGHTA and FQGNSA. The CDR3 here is CASSPPSG.

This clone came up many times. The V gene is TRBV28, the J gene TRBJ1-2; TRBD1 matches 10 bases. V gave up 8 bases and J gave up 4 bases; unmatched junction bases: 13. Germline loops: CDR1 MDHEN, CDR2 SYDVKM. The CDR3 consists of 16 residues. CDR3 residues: CASALGQGVLPYGYTF. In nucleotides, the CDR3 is TGTGCCAGCGCCCTCGGACAGGGGGTATTGCCCTATGGCTACACCTTC.

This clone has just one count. The CDR3 DNA is TGCGCCAGCAGCTCGGGGGTTGGTGCCTGGCGGAACACTGAAGCTTTCTTT. It encodes CASSSGVGAWRNTEAFF. The V and J genes are TRBV5-1 and TRBJ1-1; weak D call: TRBD1 (5 bases). V lost 3 bases to trimming and J lost 1 base, with 19 bases between them. Germline CDR1 SGHRS, CDR2 YFSETQ. This CDR3 has 17 amino acids.

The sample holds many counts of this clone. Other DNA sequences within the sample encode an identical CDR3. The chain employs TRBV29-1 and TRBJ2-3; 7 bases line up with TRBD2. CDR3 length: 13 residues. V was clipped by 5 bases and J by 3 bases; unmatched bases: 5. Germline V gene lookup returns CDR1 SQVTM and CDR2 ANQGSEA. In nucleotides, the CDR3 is TGCAGCGTTCCCAGCGGGGAAACAGATACGCAGTATTTT. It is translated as CSVPSGETDTQYF.

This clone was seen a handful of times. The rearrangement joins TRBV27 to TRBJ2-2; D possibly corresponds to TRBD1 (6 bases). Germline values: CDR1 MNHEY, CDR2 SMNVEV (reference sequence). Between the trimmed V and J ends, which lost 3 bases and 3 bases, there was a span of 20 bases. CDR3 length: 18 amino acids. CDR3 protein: CASSLRSPGTGYTGELFF. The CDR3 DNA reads TGTGCCAGCAGTTTGCGGTCGCCCGGTACAGGGTACACCGGGGAGCTGTTTTTT.

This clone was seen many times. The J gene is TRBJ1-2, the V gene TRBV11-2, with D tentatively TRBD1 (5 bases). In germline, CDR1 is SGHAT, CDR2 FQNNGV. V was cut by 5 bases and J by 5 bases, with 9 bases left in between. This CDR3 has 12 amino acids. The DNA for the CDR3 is TGTGCCAGCAGCGGCGAGGGGTATGGCTACACCTTC. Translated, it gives CASSGEGYGYTF.

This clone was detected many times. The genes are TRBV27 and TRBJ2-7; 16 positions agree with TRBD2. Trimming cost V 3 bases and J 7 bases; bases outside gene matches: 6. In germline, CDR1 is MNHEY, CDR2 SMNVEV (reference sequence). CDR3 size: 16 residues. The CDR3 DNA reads TGTGCCAGCAGTTTCACCGGGACTAGCGGGGGGGCTGAGCAGTACTTC. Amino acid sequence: CASSFTGTSGGAEQYF.

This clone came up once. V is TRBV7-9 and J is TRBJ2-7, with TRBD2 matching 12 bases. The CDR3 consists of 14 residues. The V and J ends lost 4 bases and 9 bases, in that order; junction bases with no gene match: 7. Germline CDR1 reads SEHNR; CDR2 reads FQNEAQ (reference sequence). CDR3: CASSSRLAGAGQYF. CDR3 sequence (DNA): TGTGCCAGCAGCTCAAGACTAGCGGGAGCGGGGCAGTACTTC.

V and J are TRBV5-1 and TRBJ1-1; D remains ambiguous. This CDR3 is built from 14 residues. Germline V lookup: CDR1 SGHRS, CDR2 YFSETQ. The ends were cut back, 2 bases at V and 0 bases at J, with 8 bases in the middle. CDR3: CASSFDSLNTEAFF. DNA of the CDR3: TGCGCCAGCAGCTTTGATTCGCTGAACACTGAAGCTTTCTTT.

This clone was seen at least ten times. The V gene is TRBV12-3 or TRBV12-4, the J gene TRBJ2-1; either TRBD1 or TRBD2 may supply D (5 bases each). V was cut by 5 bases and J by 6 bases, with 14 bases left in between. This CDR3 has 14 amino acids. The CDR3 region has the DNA TGTGCCAGCAGTCCGAGGGGTGGGAGCAATGAGCAGTTCTTC. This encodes CASSPRGGSNEQFF.

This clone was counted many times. CDR3 in amino acids: CASSSGQGGNLNTGELFF. The CDR3 nucleotides read TGTGCCAGCAGCTCGGGACAGGGGGGAAACTTGAACACCGGGGAGCTGTTTTTT. This sequence joins TRBV7-3 and TRBJ2-2; the match to TRBD1 covers 11 bases. Germline V gene lookup returns CDR1 SGHTA and CDR2 FQGTGA. This CDR3 spans 18 amino acids. V lost 4 bases, J lost 1 base, and 8 bases stayed unmatched.

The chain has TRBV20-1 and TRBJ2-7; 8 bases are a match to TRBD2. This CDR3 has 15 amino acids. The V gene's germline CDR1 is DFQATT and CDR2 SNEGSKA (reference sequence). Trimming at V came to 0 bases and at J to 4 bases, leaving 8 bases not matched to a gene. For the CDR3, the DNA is TGCAGTGCTAGAGATGGAGGACTAGCCTGGTACGAGCAGTACTTC. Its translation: CSARDGGLAWYEQYF.

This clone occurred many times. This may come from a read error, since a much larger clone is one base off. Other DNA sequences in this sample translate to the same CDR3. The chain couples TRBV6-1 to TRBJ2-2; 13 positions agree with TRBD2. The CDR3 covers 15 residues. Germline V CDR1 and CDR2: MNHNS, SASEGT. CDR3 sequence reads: CASRGLAGKTGELFF. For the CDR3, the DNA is TGTGCCAGCAGGGGACTAGCGGGAAAAACCGGGGAACTGTTTTTT.

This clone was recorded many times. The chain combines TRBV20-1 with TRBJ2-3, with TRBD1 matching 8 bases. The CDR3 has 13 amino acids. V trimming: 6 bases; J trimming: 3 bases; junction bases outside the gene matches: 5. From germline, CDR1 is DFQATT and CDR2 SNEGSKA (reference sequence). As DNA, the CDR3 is TGCAGTGCAGACAGGGGTGGGACAGATACGCAGTATTTT. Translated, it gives CSADRGGTDTQYF.

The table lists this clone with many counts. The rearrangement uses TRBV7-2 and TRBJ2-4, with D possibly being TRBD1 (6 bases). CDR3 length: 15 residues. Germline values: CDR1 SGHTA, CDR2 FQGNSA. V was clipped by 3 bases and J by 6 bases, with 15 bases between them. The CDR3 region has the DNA TGTGCCAGCAGCTTCCCGACAGGCCCTTCAAACATTCAGTACTTC. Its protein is CASSFPTGPSNIQYF. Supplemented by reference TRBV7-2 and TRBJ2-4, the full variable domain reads GAGVSQSPSNKVTEKGKDVELRCDPISGHTALYWYRQSLGQGLEFLIYFQGNSAPDKSGLPSDRFSAERTGGSVSTLTIQRTQQEDSAVYLCASSFPTGPSNIQYFGAGTRLSVL.

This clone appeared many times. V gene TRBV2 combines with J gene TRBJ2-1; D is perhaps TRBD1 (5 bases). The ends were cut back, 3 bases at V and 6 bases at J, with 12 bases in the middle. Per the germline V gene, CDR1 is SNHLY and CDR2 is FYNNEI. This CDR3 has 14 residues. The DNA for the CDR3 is TGTGCCAGCAGTGAGCTGATTAGGGGCAATGAGCAGTTCTTC. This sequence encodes CASSELIRGNEQFF.

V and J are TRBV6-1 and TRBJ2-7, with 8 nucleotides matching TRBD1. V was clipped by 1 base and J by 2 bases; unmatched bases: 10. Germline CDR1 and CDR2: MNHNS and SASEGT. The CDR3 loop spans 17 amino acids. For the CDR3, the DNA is TGTGCCAGCAGTGAAGTTGGGGGGACAGGCACTACCTACGAGCAGTACTTC. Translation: CASSEVGGTGTTYEQYF.

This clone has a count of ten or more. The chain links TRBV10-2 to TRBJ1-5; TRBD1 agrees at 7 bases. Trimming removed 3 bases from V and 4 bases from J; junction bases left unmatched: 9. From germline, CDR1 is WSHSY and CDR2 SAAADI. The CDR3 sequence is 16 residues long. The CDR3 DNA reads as TGCGCCAGCAGTGATACCGGGACAGCCACGAATCAGCCCCAGCATTTT. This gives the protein CASSDTGTATNQPQHF.

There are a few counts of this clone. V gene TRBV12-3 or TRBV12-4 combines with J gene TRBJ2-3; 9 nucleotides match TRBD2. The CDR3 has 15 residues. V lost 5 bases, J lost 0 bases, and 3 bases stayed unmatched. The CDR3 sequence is CASSDTSGSTDTQYF. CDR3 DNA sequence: TGTGCCAGCAGTGACACTAGCGGGAGCACAGATACGCAGTATTTT.

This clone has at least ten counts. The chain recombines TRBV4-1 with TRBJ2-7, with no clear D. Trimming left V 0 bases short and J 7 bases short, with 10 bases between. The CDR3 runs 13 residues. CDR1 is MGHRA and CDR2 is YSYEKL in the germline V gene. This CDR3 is CASSQEGRFEQYF. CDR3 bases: TGCGCCAGCAGCCAAGAAGGCCGGTTTGAGCAGTACTTC.

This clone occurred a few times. The DNA for the CDR3 is TGTGCCACCCAGGCAGGGGGCGCGGGGGTTGCTTATAGCTACACCTTC. Protein: CATQAGGAGVAYSYTF. The chain employs TRBV24-1 and TRBJ1-2, with 8 bases matching TRBD1. Germline loops: CDR1 KGHDR, CDR2 SFDVKD. The junction had 20 bases not matched to a gene; V was cut back by 9 bases and J by 9 bases. This CDR3 is 16 amino acids long.